This T cell receptor beta chain was retrieved from a study of cytomegalovirus exposure and HLA in healthy donors (dated by TCRdb to 2017 to 2019). Study-level background: An earlier analysis of under 600 of the donors reported 250 to 300 Gb of sequence data and 100 million to 140 million unique TCR beta sequences from about 180 million T cells. Donor age, sex, ethnicity and CMV serostatus were compiled together with the repertoire data. Every repertoire in the discovery cohort had been generated on one and the same sequencing platform. Roughly 290 gigabases of sequencing data and around 90 million unique TCR sequences made up an early release that covered approximately 650 HLA-typed donors. Along with the approximately 620-subject first cohort, a separate validation cohort of over 90 different subjects was used. In an earlier analysis of about 590 of the donors, high-throughput TCR beta sequencing was used to judge whether each TCR beta V gene segment behaved as functional or pseudogenic. The study combined high-throughput TCR immunosequencing, statistical association of individual TCRs with disease status, and machine learning to predict cytomegalovirus infection status. Among the approximately 400 genotyped donors, around 79% belonged to the genetic ancestry cluster associated with self-reported Caucasian donors. Several DR-DQ haplotypes were handled as single units for association and clustering because linkage in the cohort was strong. Typing coverage varied by locus: roughly 620-640 donors for A, B, C, DRB1 and DQB1; approximately 560 for DQA1; more than 600 for DPA1; fewer than 480 for DPB1. A later analysis re-analyzed previously published TCR beta repertoires from 550 to 700 donors and added high-resolution HLA genotyping to study TCR occurrence patterns. A later genetic analysis used genome-wide SNP genotypes for about 60% of the roughly 700 donors, treating that subset as a discovery cohort. Rather than using new phenotypic data, the later analysis identified candidate immune exposures from TCR beta sequences and from how often those sequences occurred across donors. Class I and class II HLA loci were covered by the typing at four-digit resolution. The T cell repertoires of 666 subjects were profiled by immunosequencing and related to cytomegalovirus serostatus. Among about 390 genotyped donors of the cohort, an average of about 240,000 unique TCR beta nucleotide sequences were sequenced per donor, roughly 20% of them non-productive. The aim of the study was to test whether cataloging public T cell receptors could identify signatures of past pathogen exposure.

Beyond this particular receptor, the publication reports: Correlated functional status among segregating V segments might reflect linkage disequilibrium, but an unknown experimental factor could not be ruled out. Some IMGT-functional V segments, including TRBV6-2 and TRBV6-3, could not be distinguished by the 87-base-pair reads and were therefore excluded. Seventeen rarely observed V segments, including chromosome 9 orphons, were excluded from the earlier analysis of several hundred of the donors because counts were too low. In both the original and validation cohorts, the classifier was reported to diagnose cytomegalovirus status with high specificity and sensitivity. Assigning TCR associations to individual alleles was difficult when HLA alleles, especially DR and DQ, strongly co-occurred. It was suggested by the authors that the approach could potentially be generalized to other disease states and immunological phenotypes. Broadly in line with IMGT annotations, most TCR beta V segments showed up in productive rearrangements about 87% or about 30% of the time in an earlier analysis of roughly 590 of the donors. Compared with equally common non-associated chains, HLA-associated TCR beta chains in a later analysis were more clonally expanded and had lower generation probabilities. Most TCR sequences were observed very rarely across donors, whereas some public TCRs were present in many individuals. Because HLA typing was unavailable for some donors at each locus, only the typed subset was used in association tests. The only immune exposure information available for the cohort was CMV serostatus. Sequencing depth was assumed to be roughly uniform across donors in the presence/absence analyses, though that assumption may not hold. The cohort was sequenced for TCR beta chains only, and without alpha or paired-chain data the features that could be detected were limited. The study listed 170 or so TCR beta chains as associated with cytomegalovirus. In vitro tests confirmed that a few of the cytomegalovirus-associated TCR beta chains recognize cytomegalovirus antigens. Several of the top co-occurrence clusters appeared to be linked to parvovirus B19, influenza, CMV and Epstein-Barr virus, according to a later analysis. At a false discovery rate of 0.05, a later analysis linked about 17,000 TCR beta sequences to specific HLA alleles. In a later analysis, the rate of TCR association differed among HLA loci, with DRB1 alleles having the most associated TCRs and HLA-C alleles having the fewest. V-gene and J-gene trimming of TCR beta chains was associated with a missense DCLRE1C variant in a later genetic analysis, and the association was replicated in an independent cohort. A cluster of highly shared sequence variants was judged likely to represent a technical artifact of the sequencing pipeline. A further reported finding was that TCR beta sequences accurately predicted the HLA-A and HLA-B alleles for most subjects in the first cohort. A later analysis found that most CMV-associated TCR beta chains appeared HLA-restricted, with HLA associations seemingly driven largely by CMV exposure. A later genetic analysis reported fewer N-insertions in productive TCRs among donors in an Asian-associated ancestry cluster than the roughly 700-donor mean.

In total, roughly 670 healthy bone marrow donors made up the cohort. At the time of sampling, every cohort member was nominally healthy, though immune exposures that went unrecorded were likely present. The donor tested CMV seropositive, placing the donor among the roughly 300 seropositive members of the cohort. Each donor provided a peripheral blood sample, and peripheral blood mononuclear cells were used for TCR beta sequencing. Genomic DNA extraction from the blood cell samples was performed with the Qiagen DNeasy Blood Extraction Kit. A note on this clone: The antigen it recognizes is unknown. The record has no base qualities; no much larger clone is one base away.

Library preparation employed the immunoSEQ multiplex PCR assay. For the multiplex PCR, a mixture combining 60 forward primers for TCR Vbeta segments and 13 reverse primers for TCR Jbeta segments was used. A multiplex PCR assay on genomic DNA amplified the CDR3 region of rearranged TCR beta genes. The amplified TCR beta libraries were sequenced on the Illumina HiSeq System as 87-base-pair reads. The study's own analysis went as follows. A later analysis tallied roughly 80 million unique TCR beta chains across the 666 repertoires, and some 10 million of those chains were shared by two or more donors. Raw reads were error-corrected and collapsed into unique sequences by a nearest-neighbor algorithm in which closely related sequences were merged to remove PCR and sequencing errors. To assign V, D and J gene segments, CDR3 sequences were aligned to IMGT reference sequences. Each retained sequence needed at least a six-nucleotide match to both a V gene segment and a J gene segment. A rearrangement counted as productive if the CDR3 had no stop codons and remained in frame with V and J, and every other rearrangement counted as non-productive. Following IMGT convention, CDR3 was defined as the stretch from the second conserved V-encoded cysteine up to the conserved J-encoded phenylalanine. The earlier analysis of 450 to 750 of the donors excluded any sequence lacking an unambiguous match to a single V gene segment. In an earlier analysis of around 590 of the donors, a V segment was called functional when productive rearrangements were above 56.7%, and segregating when the standard deviation between donors exceeded 5%. A statistical classification framework was built to diagnose cytomegalovirus status from the catalog of TCR beta chain sequences. In a later analysis, TCR nucleotide sequences were compared against IMGT/GENE-DB human TR gene sequences so that V and J genes could be assigned. A later analysis assigned CDR3 sequences and most-parsimonious VDJ recombination scenarios with the TCRdist pipeline. In a later analysis, each TCR beta chain was defined by its CDR3 amino acid sequence together with its V-gene family, and reads lacking a unique V-gene family were excluded. As a way to deal with suspected cross-contamination and a sequencing artifact, a later analysis dropped roughly 620 nucleotide sequences that were highly shared and had low generation probability. In a later analysis, a clonal expansion index was calculated for each public chain from normalized within-repertoire ranks of inferred template counts. A later analysis computed generation probabilities with a VDJ recombination model fitted to out-of-frame rearrangements, and checked the results against IGoR. In a later analysis, hypergeometric tests were used to score TCR-TCR, TCR-HLA and TCR-CMV co-occurrence, with a repertoire-size bias correction applied to TCR pairs. False discovery rates were estimated in a later analysis by permuting HLA or CMV assignments 20 times. In a later analysis, co-occurring TCRs were grouped using DBSCAN, and TCRdist sequence similarity was added for clustering within HLA-allele-positive subsets. For co-occurrence clustering, repertoires with fewer than 30,000 or more than 120,000 public chains were excluded, along with four to six repertoires with anomalous nucleotide sharing. The table comes from immuneACCESS by way of TCRdb, which keeps in-frame sequences with V and J called. Part of the clones is missing from these tables; in studies checked, under half for an unresolved V gene and the rest for unknown reasons. The DNA was the basis for D and trimming; V, J and clone size are from that table. Across this sample there are about 110,000 clones, with 60% to 70% seen only once. The ten largest clones capture 3% to 4.5% of the sample.

V was cut back by 4 bases and J by 2 bases, leaving a gap of 12 bases between them. From the germline V gene, CDR1 is SNHLY and CDR2 is FYNNEI. The CDR3 measures 14 amino acids from cysteine to phenylalanine. The sequence is cut down to CDR3 DNA, 42 bases in frame from base 1. The clonotype comes from a man aged 25-45 years in good health and CMV-seropositive. The source material was PBMCs. The sequence links TRBV2 to TRBJ2-7; TRBD1 is a weak D gene call, 5 bases matching. The nucleotide sequence is TGTGCCAGCAGTGGGTGGGGCAGAACCTACGAGCAGTACTTC. Protein translation: CASSGWGRTYEQYF.